Presented here are 11 T cell receptor beta chains from one specimen sequenced in a study of CD8 T cells in ankylosing spondylitis. Via MiXCR, TCRdb re-called the 5' RACE reads, giving one row per CDR3 protein. This sample carries 150,000 to 200,000 distinct CDR3 sequences, around a third of them seen once, and the ten largest clones take 6%. Source material: synovial fluid, either unsorted or a sorted T cell fraction (not recorded which). The receptor source for this set is a male donor with ankylosing spondylitis.

The chain joins TRBV27 to TRBJ2-7; D perhaps matches TRBD1 (6 bases). V was clipped by 6 bases and J by 3 bases, with 12 bases between them. The length of the CDR3 is 13 residues. CDR1 and CDR2 from the germline V gene are MNHEY and SMNVEV (reference sequence). The CDR3 reads CASRPGHLYEQYF. The CDR3 DNA follows: TGTGCCAGCAGGCCGGGACACCTCTACGAGCAGTACTTC.

This clonotype appeared many times. This sequence joins TRBV18 and TRBJ2-1; 8 nucleotides match TRBD1. The CDR3 is 15 residues long. With 0 bases clipped from V and 7 bases from J, the junction kept 5 bases outside the gene matches. Germline V CDR1 and CDR2: KGHSH, LQKENI. The CDR3 sequence is CASSPPDRAGNEQFF. DNA for the CDR3: TGTGCCAGCTCACCACCGGACAGGGCAGGAAATGAGCAGTTCTTC.

This clonotype turned up a few times. This chain links TRBV29-1 with TRBJ1-4; weak D call: TRBD1 (6 bases). CDR3 size: 18 residues. With 5 bases removed from V and 0 bases from J, the gap between germline ends came to 22 bases. The germline gives CDR1 SQVTM, CDR2 ANQGSEA. CDR3 region: CSVHPQGAIYPTNEKLFF. The CDR3, as DNA: TGCAGCGTTCACCCACAGGGAGCGATTTACCCAACTAATGAAAAACTGTTTTTT.

J is TRBJ2-5 and V is TRBV28; D possibly corresponds to TRBD1 (6 bases). Germline V gene data show CDR1 as MDHEN and CDR2 as SYDVKM. The CDR3 sequence is 13 residues long. Trimming cost V 6 bases and J 2 bases, with 10 bases left between them. The DNA of the CDR3 is TGTGCCAGCAGCCCAGGGGATCAAGAGACCCAGTACTTC. Protein product: CASSPGDQETQYF.

This clonotype was detected once. This chain links TRBV19 with TRBJ2-1; weak D call: TRBD2 (6 bases). Trimming pared 3 bases from V and 2 bases from J, leaving 11 bases between. Germline lookup yields CDR1 LNHDA and CDR2 SQIVND (reference sequence). This CDR3 is built from 15 residues. The CDR3 protein is CASSIGSGAYNEQFF. The CDR3 DNA sequence: TGTGCCAGTAGTATCGGGTCGGGAGCCTACAATGAGCAGTTCTTC.

The V call is TRBV7-3, the J call TRBJ2-3, with 10 bases identical to TRBD2. The germline V gene has CDR1 SGHTA and CDR2 FQGTGA. The ends lost 4 bases at V and 4 bases at J; junction bases unmatched: 5. The CDR3 is 15 residues long. The DNA for the CDR3 is TGTGCCAGCAGCTACGGGACTAGCGTGGCAGATACGCAGTATTTT. It yields the protein CASSYGTSVADTQYF.

The J gene is TRBJ1-3, the V gene TRBV11-2; perhaps TRBD1 as D (6 bases). The germline V gene encodes CDR1 SGHAT and CDR2 FQNNGV. The CDR3 spans 15 residues. The V end lost 6 bases, the J end lost 4 bases, and 16 bases lay between the germline ends. CDR3 sequence (DNA): TGTGCCAGCAGGCCAACTACAGGACAGGGAAACACCATATATTTT. Amino acids: CASRPTTGQGNTIYF.

Ten or more counts support this clonotype. The chain employs TRBV29-1 and TRBJ1-1, with 9 bases lining up with TRBD1. Germline V gene lookup returns CDR1 SQVTM and CDR2 ANQGSEA. J lost 4 bases, V lost 4 bases, and 10 bases had no gene match. This CDR3 is built from 15 residues. For the CDR3, the DNA is TGCAGCGTTGGGCCCGGGACAGGGTTGGGCACTGAAGCTTTCTTT. Protein product: CSVGPGTGLGTEAFF.

This clonotype was recorded a few times. The chain couples TRBV6-1 to TRBJ1-5; 7 nucleotides line up with TRBD1. The CDR3 has 15 residues. Germline CDR1 and CDR2: MNHNS and SASEGT. J lost 4 bases, V lost 7 bases, and 10 bases had no gene match. The CDR3 DNA is TGTGCCAGCACCGAAACCGGGACAGCAAATCAGCCCCAGCATTTT. It specifies CASTETGTANQPQHF.

The rearrangement uses TRBV20-1 and TRBJ2-7; D is undetermined. There are 13 residues in the CDR3. Trimming took 3 bases from V and 0 from J, leaving 9 bases between them. From germline, CDR1 is DFQATT and CDR2 SNEGSKA (reference sequence). The CDR3 DNA follows: TGCAGTGCTAGCTCCAGACTCTCCTACGAGCAGTACTTC. Translating gives CSASSRLSYEQYF.

The chain carries TRBV11-1 and TRBJ2-7; TRBD1 is a possible D gene (6 bases). Trimming left V 5 bases short and J 3 bases short, with 11 bases between. The CDR3 has 13 residues. Germline V gives CDR1 SGHAT, CDR2 FQDESV (reference sequence). CDR3 nucleotide sequence: TGTGCCAGCAGCCAGGGGCCCAACTACGAGCAGTACTTC. Its translation is CASSQGPNYEQYF.